The 10 T cell receptor beta chains given below trace back to one sample, sequenced in a study of cytomegalovirus exposure and HLA in healthy donors. It was with 60 Vbeta and 13 Jbeta primers that the PCR ran. Here immunoSEQ multiplex PCR was the method, and the copy in TCRdb shows in-frame clones only, minus some. This table holds over 130,000 clones, more than 75% found once. Sequencing used PBMCs. The receptors shown here come from a human donor in good health.

This clone appeared once. The chain has TRBV5-5 and TRBJ2-3; tentative D call: TRBD1 (5 bases). Trimming cost V 7 bases and J 3 bases, with 12 bases left between them. The germline CDR1 and CDR2 sequences are SGHKS and YYEKEE (reference sequence). The CDR3 has 13 residues. Here the CDR3 DNA reads TGTGCCAGCGCAGGGCTGTCGACAGATACGCAGTATTTT. Amino acid sequence: CASAGLSTDTQYF.

The chain combines TRBV25-1 with TRBJ1-1; TRBD1 aligns across 8 bases. V dropped 4 bases and J dropped 6; count of bases not matched to a gene: 4. In germline, CDR1 is MGHDK, CDR2 SYGVNS. The CDR3 extends over 13 amino acids. CDR3 bases: TGTGCCAGCAGTGTTCAGGGGGCTTCTGAAGCTTTCTTT. Its translation: CASSVQGASEAFF. Drawing the rest from reference TRBV25-1 and TRBJ1-1, the complete variable domain is EADIYQTPRYLVIGTGKKITLECSQTMGHDKMYWYQQDPGMELHLIHYSYGVNSTEKGDLSSESTVSRIRTEHFPLTLESARPSHTSQYLCASSVQGASEAFFGQGTRLTVV.

The rearrangement joins TRBV18 to TRBJ1-1; 8 nucleotides align to TRBD1. Germline assignment: CDR1 KGHSH and CDR2 LQKENI. The CDR3 covers 12 residues. V gave up 5 bases and J gave up 6 bases; unmatched junction bases: 2. Written as DNA, the CDR3 is TGTGCCAGCTCATCACAGGGGGCTGAAGCTTTCTTT. Protein sequence: CASSSQGAEAFF.

The CDR3 region is CASSPGLAVSTDTQYF. Written as DNA, the CDR3 is TGTGCCAGTAGCCCAGGACTAGCGGTTAGCACAGATACGCAGTATTTT. The chain has TRBV19 and TRBJ2-3; TRBD2 matches at 10 bases. The germline V gene encodes CDR1 LNHDA and CDR2 SQIVND (reference sequence). Trimming removed 6 bases from V and 0 bases from J; junction bases left unmatched: 6. The CDR3 has 16 residues. Drawing the rest from reference TRBV19 and TRBJ2-3, the complete variable domain is DGGITQSPKYLFRKEGQNVTLSCEQNLNHDAMYWYRQDPGQGLRLIYYSQIVNDFQKGDIAEGYSVSREKKESFPLTVTSAQKNPTAFYLCASSPGLAVSTDTQYFGPGTRLTVL.

V is TRBV19 and J is TRBJ2-3; D call uncertain. CDR3 length: 13 residues. The V gene's germline CDR1 is LNHDA and CDR2 SQIVND (reference sequence). Trimming removed 5 bases at V and 2 bases at J, with 8 bases between. CDR3 nucleotides: TGTGCCAGTAGTCTGGCAGACACAGATACGCAGTATTTT. This translates into CASSLADTDTQYF.

This chain links TRBV28 with TRBJ1-2, with a tentative D call TRBD1 (5 bases). Between the trimmed V and J ends, which lost 7 bases and 2 bases, there was a span of 14 bases. The CDR3 sequence is 14 residues long. Germline CDR1 is MDHEN and CDR2 is SYDVKM. CDR3 bases: TGTGCCAGCAAAGACGCAGGGCCAAACTATGGCTACACCTTC. It specifies CASKDAGPNYGYTF.

With regard to this clone: The junction shows a germline mismatch at one end, possibly a read error. Other DNA sequences in this specimen translate into the identical CDR3. The chain is built from TRBV11-2 and TRBJ1-1, with TRBD1 as a possible D gene (5 bases). The CDR3 has 15 amino acids. CDR1 is SGHAT, CDR2 FQNNGV, per germline. The CDR3 bases are TGTGCCAGCAGCTTAGAGGTTGCAGGGAACACTGAGGCTTTCTTT. Encoded protein: CASSLEVAGNTEAFF.

This rearrangement joins TRBV19 to TRBJ2-7; 10 bases are shared with TRBD1. Unmatched junction bases numbered 5, after V lost 0 bases and J lost 3 bases. The germline V gene has CDR1 LNHDA and CDR2 SQIVND (reference sequence). The CDR3 runs to 16 residues. DNA for the CDR3: TGTGCCAGTAGTATAGATCCAGGGACAGGGGACTACGAGCAGTACTTC. Its translation is CASSIDPGTGDYEQYF.

V and J are TRBV25-1 and TRBJ1-1, with D unresolved. The V gene lost 6 bases and the J gene lost 1 base, with 6 bases spanning the gap. Looked up from germline, CDR1 is MGHDK and CDR2 is SYGVNS. The CDR3 runs 12 residues. The CDR3 sequence: CASRATNTEAFF. The CDR3 nucleotides are TGTGCCAGCAGGGCCACGAACACTGAAGCTTTCTTT.

Comments on this clone: The junction departs from the called germline gene at one end, perhaps through a read error. The V and J genes are TRBV7-9 and TRBJ1-1; no firm D call. This CDR3 is 13 amino acids long. Germline-derived CDR1 and CDR2 are SEHNR and FQNEAQ (reference sequence). The CDR3 region is CSSSLVDSFEAFF. The DNA for the CDR3 is TGTTCCAGCAGCTTAGTCGACTCCTTTGAAGCTTTCTTT.